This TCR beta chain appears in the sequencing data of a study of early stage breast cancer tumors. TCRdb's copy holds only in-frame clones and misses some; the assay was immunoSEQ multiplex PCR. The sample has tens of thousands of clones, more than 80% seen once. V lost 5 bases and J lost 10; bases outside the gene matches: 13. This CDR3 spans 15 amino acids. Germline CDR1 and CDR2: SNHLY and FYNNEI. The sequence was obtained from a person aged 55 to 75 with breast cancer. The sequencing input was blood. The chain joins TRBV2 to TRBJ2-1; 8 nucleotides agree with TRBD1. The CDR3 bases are TGTGCCAGCAGTTCGACAGGGGCCCTTGATTCCGAGCAGTTCTTC. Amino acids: CASSSTGALDSEQFF.